The present T cell receptor (beta chain) was sequenced within a study of cytomegalovirus exposure and HLA in healthy donors. The CDR3 length is 14 residues. Germline V gene data show CDR1 as LGHNA and CDR2 as YSLEER. The junction had 7 bases not matched to a gene; V was cut back by 0 bases and J by 11 bases. Points from the study as a whole: Roughly uniform depth of sequencing across donors was assumed in presence/absence analyses. As was reported, the HLA-A and HLA-B alleles of most subjects were accurately predicted from TCR beta sequences.

About this clone itself: The antigen remains unidentified.

It was with 60 Vbeta and 13 Jbeta primers that the PCR ran. Libraries were prepared by immunoSEQ multiplex PCR; TCRdb keeps only in-frame clonotypes and omits some of them. The data contain around 200,000 clones, about four fifths of them seen just once; the ten biggest clones take up roughly 1.5%. The chain couples TRBV4-3 to TRBJ1-1; 9 nucleotides line up with TRBD1. Sequenced: PBMCs. The receptor comes from a middle-aged man in good health and CMV-seronegative. The CDR3 region has the DNA TGCGCCAGCAGCCAAGATCGGGGACAGGGTGACGCTTTCTTT. Its protein product is CASSQDRGQGDAFF.